A selection of T cell receptor beta chains follows, all from one sample in a study of control samples from healthy donors and cancer patients. The table came from immunoSEQ multiplex PCR; TCRdb's copy has only in-frame clones and leaves some out. The profile shows 150,000 to 200,000 clones, roughly 90% of them singletons. Input material: blood. The receptors derive from a young man in good health. Each CDR3 is given with its conserved first and last residue. A D gene is named only where the DNA matches it firmly. Clone sizes are given selectively: once, few, many, or a class where the clone is expanded.

TRBJ1-2,.,TRBV15,TRBD1,TGTGCCACCAGCACTTCTCCGACAGGGATCTATGGCTACACCTTC,CATSTSPTGIYGYTF
TRBJ1-5,once,TRBV7-8,.,TGTGCCAGCAGCTTAGCGAGGGTTGGTCAGCCCCAGCATTTT,CASSLARVGQPQHF
TRBJ2-1,.,TRBV29-1,TRBD2,TGCAGCGCCACTCGAGGGCTAGCGGGAGGCGGTGAGCAGTTCTTC,CSATRGLAGGGEQFF
TRBJ2-4,.,TRBV4-1,.,TGCGCCAGCAGCCGCGGGACAGACAACGTGAAAAACATTCAGTACTTC,CASSRGTDNVKNIQYF
TRBJ2-7,.,TRBV5-1,.,TGCGCCAGCAGCTTGGGGACGACCCTCTACGAGCAGTACTTC,CASSLGTTLYEQYF
TRBJ1-5,once,TRBV5-6,.,TGTGCCAGCAGCTTGGCAGGACAGTCCTTTAATCAGCCCCAGCATTTT,CASSLAGQSFNQPQHF
TRBJ2-3,.,TRBV28,.,TGTGCCAGCAGTCCGGGGAAGTGGGATAGCACAGATACGCAGTATTTT,CASSPGKWDSTDTQYF
TRBJ2-3,.,TRBV3-1/TRBV3-2,.,TGTGCCAGCAGCCAAGAGGGGCCAAATACGCAGTATTTT,CASSQEGPNTQYF
TRBJ2-6,.,TRBV5-1,.,TGCGCCAGCTTCTTAGGGAACTCTGGGGCCAACGTCCTGACTTTC,CASFLGNSGANVLTF
TRBJ2-7,.,TRBV6-2/TRBV6-3,.,TGTGCCAGCAGCCCGACGTACGTCAAGATCTACGAGCAGTACTTC,CASSPTYVKIYEQYF
TRBJ1-2,once,TRBV30,TRBD1,TGTGCCTGGAGTTTACCGGGACAGAAGAATGGCTACACCTTC,CAWSLPGQKNGYTF
TRBJ2-7,.,TRBV7-8,TRBD2,TGTGCCAGCAGCGCCGAGGGGCGGGAGGTCCCGATCGAGCAGTACTTC,CASSAEGREVPIEQYF
TRBJ1-4,.,TRBV4-1,.,TGCGCCAGCAGACTCCAGGGAAGCGAAAAACTGTTTTTT,CASRLQGSEKLFF
TRBJ1-2,.,TRBV27,.,TGTGCCAGCAGTGTACAGAGAAACTATGGCTACACCTTC,CASSVQRNYGYTF
TRBJ1-1,.,TRBV10-3,TRBD1,TGTGCCACCGGCCGGGGGCAGGGGGGGAACACTGAAGCTTTCTTT,CATGRGQGGNTEAFF
TRBJ2-7,.,TRBV3-1/TRBV3-2,.,TGTGCCAGCAGCTCCCGGGACGAGCAGTACTTC,CASSSRDEQYF
TRBJ1-3,.,TRBV6-1,.,TGTGCCAGCAGTGAAGGAGCAGGGCGGGAAGGAAACACCATATATTTT,CASSEGAGREGNTIYF
TRBJ2-3,.,TRBV5-8,.,TGTGCCAGCAGCCCCAGGGGGGGAAGCACAGATACGCAGTATTTT,CASSPRGGSTDTQYF
TRBJ2-4,.,TRBV19,.,TGTGCCAGTAGTACCCAAGGGGGCGGGAGAGGCAAAAACATTCAGTACTTC,CASSTQGGGRGKNIQYF
TRBJ1-1,.,TRBV4-1,.,TGCGCCAGCAGCCAAGATTCCGGGGCCGAAGCTTTCTTT,CASSQDSGAEAFF
TRBJ1-5,.,TRBV18,.,TGTGCCAGCTCCCCCGAAAATCAGCCCCAGCATTTT,CASSPENQPQHF
TRBJ1-4,.,TRBV29-1,.,TGCAGCGTTCTCAGGAATGAAAAACTGTTTTTT,CSVLRNEKLFF
TRBJ1-2,.,TRBV7-6,.,TGTGCCAGCAGCTTAAGTTTCCGGCAGGGAGACTATGGCTACACCTTC,CASSLSFRQGDYGYTF
TRBJ1-1,.,TRBV12-5,.,TGTGCTAGTGGTTTGGTATCGGGGGGCGGCTACACTGAAGCTTTCTTT,CASGLVSGGGYTEAFF
TRBJ2-7,few,TRBV3-1/TRBV3-2,.,TGTGCCAGCAGCCAAGAATCAACTATTGAAGCCTACGAGCAGTACTTC,CASSQESTIEAYEQYF
TRBJ1-1,once,TRBV12-3/TRBV12-4,.,TGTGCCAGCAGTTCAACAAGGAACACTGAAGCTTTCTTT,CASSSTRNTEAFF
TRBJ1-2,.,TRBV24-1,.,TGTGCCACCAGTGATGGGTGGGGGACCCATGGCTACACCTTC,CATSDGWGTHGYTF